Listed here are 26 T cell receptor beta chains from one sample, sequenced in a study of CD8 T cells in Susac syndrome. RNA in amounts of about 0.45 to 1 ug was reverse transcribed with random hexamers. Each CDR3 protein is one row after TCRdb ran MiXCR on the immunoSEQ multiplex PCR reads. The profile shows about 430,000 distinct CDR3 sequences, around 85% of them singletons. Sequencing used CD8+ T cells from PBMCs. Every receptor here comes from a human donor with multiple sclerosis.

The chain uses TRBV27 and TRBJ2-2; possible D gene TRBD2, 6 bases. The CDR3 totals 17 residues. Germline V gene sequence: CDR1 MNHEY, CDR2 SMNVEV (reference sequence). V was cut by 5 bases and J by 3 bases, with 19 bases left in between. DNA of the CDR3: TGTGCCAGCAGTCCCCTCGGGGGAGAGGGATACACCGGGGAGCTGTTTTTT. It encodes CASSPLGGEGYTGELFF.

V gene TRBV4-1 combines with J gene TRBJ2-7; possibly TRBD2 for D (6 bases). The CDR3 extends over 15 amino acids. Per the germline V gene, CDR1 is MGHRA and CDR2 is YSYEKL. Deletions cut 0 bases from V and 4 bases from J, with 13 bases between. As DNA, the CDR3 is TGCGCCAGCAGCCAAGAGGCGGGACCTTTATACGAGCAGTACTTC. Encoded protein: CASSQEAGPLYEQYF.

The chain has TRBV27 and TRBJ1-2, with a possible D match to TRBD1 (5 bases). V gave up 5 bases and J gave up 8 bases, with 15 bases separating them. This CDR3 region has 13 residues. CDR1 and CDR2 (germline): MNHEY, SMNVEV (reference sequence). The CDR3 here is CASSTGAYAGYTF. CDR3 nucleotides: TGTGCCAGCAGTACCGGGGCCTACGCAGGCTACACCTTC.

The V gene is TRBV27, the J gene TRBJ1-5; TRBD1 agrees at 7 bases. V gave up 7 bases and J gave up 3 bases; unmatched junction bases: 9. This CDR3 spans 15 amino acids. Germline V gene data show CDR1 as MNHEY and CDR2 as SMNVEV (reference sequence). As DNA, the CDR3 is TGTGCCAGCACCCCAGGGGGGGGCTTCAATCAGCCCCAGCATTTT. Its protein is CASTPGGGFNQPQHF.

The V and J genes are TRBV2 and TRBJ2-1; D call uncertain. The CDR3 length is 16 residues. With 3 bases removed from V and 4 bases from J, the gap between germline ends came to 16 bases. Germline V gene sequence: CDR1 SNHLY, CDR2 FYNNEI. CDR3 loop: CASSDPQNWPYNEQFF. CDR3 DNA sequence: TGTGCCAGCAGTGATCCCCAAAATTGGCCATACAATGAGCAGTTCTTC.

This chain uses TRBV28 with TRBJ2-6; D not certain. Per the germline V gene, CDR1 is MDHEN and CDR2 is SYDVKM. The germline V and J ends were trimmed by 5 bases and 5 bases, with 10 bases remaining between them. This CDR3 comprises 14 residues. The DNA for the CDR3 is TGTGCCAGCAGTGAACGGAGTTGGGCCAACGTCCTGACTTTC. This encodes CASSERSWANVLTF.

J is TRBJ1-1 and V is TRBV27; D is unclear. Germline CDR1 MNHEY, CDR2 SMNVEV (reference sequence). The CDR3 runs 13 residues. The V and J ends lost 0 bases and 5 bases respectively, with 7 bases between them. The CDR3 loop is CASSLSPGTEAFF. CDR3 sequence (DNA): TGTGCCAGCAGTTTATCCCCGGGGACTGAAGCTTTCTTT.

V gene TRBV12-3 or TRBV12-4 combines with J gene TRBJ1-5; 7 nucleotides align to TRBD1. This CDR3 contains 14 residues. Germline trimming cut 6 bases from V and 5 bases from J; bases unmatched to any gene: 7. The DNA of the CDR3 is TGTGCCAGCAGCCCACGAGGGGGCCATCAGCCCCAGCATTTT. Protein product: CASSPRGGHQPQHF.

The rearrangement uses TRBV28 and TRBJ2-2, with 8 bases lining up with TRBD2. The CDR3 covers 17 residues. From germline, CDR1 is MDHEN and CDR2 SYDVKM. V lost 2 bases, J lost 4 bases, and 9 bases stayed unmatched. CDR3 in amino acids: CASSLGTGLGVTGELFF. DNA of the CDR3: TGTGCCAGCAGTTTAGGGACGGGACTAGGGGTCACCGGGGAGCTGTTTTTT.

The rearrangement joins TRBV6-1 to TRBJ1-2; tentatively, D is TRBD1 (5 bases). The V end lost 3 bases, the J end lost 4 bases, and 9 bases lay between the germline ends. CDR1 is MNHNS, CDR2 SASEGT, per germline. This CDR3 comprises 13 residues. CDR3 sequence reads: CASSEGQLYGYTF. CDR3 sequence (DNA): TGTGCCAGCAGTGAGGGGCAACTCTATGGCTACACCTTC.

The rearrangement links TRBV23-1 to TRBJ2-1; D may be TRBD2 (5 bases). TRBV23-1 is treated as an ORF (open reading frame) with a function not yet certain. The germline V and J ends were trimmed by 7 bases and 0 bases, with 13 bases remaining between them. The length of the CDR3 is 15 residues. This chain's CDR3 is CASTLFGSSYNEQFF. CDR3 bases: TGCGCCAGCACCCTCTTTGGGAGCTCCTACAATGAGCAGTTCTTC.

The CDR3 nucleotides read TGTGCCAGTAGTTTCGGGGGTGACGGAGACTACGAGACCCAGTACTTC. It is translated as CASSFGGDGDYETQYF. This sequence joins TRBV19 and TRBJ2-5, with D possibly TRBD2 on 6 matching bases. Trimming took off 5 bases at V and 5 bases at J, with 21 bases between the two ends. CDR3 length equals 16 residues. Germline-derived CDR1 and CDR2 are LNHDA and SQIVND (reference sequence).

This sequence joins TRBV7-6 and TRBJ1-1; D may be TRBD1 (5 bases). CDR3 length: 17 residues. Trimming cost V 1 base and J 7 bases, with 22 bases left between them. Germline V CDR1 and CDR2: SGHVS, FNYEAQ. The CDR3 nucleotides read TGTGCCAGCAGCTTAGTTCCCCTACCCGGGACTGCAAGTGAAGCTTTCTTT. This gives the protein CASSLVPLPGTASEAFF. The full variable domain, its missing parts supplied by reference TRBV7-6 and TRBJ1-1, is GAGVSQSPRYKVTKRGQDVALRCDPISGHVSLYWYRQALGQGPEFLTYFNYEAQQDKSGLPNDRFSAERPEGSISTLTIQRTEQRDSAMYRCASSLVPLPGTASEAFFGQGTRLTVV.

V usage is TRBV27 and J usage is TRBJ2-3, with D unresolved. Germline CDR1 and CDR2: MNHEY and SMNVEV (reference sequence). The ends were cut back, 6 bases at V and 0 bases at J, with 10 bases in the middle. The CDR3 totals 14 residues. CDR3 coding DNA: TGTGCCAGCAGCGCGCCCCATAGCACAGATACGCAGTATTTT. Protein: CASSAPHSTDTQYF.

CDR3 sequence (DNA): TGTGCCAGCAGCTTAGCCCAGGGGGGGATTGATCCTTACTATGGCTACACCTTC. As protein: CASSLAQGGIDPYYGYTF. V gene TRBV7-9 combines with J gene TRBJ1-2, with TRBD1 identical over 7 bases. V was pared by 0 bases and J by 3 bases, with 13 bases of the junction left unmatched. Germline-derived CDR1 and CDR2 are SEHNR and FQNEAQ (reference sequence). The CDR3 totals 18 residues.

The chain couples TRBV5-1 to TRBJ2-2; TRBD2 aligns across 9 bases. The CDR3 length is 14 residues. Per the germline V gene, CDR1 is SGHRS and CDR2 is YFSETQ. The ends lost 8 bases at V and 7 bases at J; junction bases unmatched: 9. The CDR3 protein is CASHPGLASGELFF. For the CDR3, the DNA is TGCGCCAGTCATCCGGGACTAGCAAGCGGGGAGCTGTTTTTT. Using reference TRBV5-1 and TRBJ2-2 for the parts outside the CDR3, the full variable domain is KAGVTQTPRYLIKTRGQQVTLSCSPISGHRSVSWYQQTPGQGLQFLFEYFSETQRNKGNFPGRFSGRQFSNSRSEMNVSTLELGDSALYLCASHPGLASGELFFGEGSRLTVL.

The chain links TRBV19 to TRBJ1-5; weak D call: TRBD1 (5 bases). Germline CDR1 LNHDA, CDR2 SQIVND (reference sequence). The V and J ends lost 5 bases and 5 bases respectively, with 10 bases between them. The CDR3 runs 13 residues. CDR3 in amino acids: CASSQGKDQPQHF. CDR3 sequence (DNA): TGTGCCAGTAGTCAGGGAAAGGATCAGCCCCAGCATTTT.

CDR3 protein: CASSPVEGTYNEQFF. The CDR3, as DNA: TGCGCCAGCAGCCCGGTGGAGGGGACCTACAATGAGCAGTTCTTC. The V gene is TRBV5-1, the J gene TRBJ2-1; tentative D call: TRBD2 (6 bases). Germline CDR1 reads SGHRS; CDR2 reads YFSETQ. Between the trimmed V and J ends, which lost 4 bases and 2 bases, there was a span of 13 bases. The length of the CDR3 is 15 residues. The full variable domain, in which reference TRBV5-1 and TRBJ2-1 provide the parts outside the CDR3, is KAGVTQTPRYLIKTRGQQVTLSCSPISGHRSVSWYQQTPGQGLQFLFEYFSETQRNKGNFPGRFSGRQFSNSRSEMNVSTLELGDSALYLCASSPVEGTYNEQFFGPGTRLTVL.

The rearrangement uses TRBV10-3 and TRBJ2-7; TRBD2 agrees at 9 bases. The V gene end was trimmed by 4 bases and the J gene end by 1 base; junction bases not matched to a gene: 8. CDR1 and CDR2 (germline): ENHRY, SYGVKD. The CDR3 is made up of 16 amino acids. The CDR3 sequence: CAISGSGGLASYEQYF. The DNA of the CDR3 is TGTGCCATCAGTGGGTCGGGGGGACTAGCATCCTACGAGCAGTACTTC.

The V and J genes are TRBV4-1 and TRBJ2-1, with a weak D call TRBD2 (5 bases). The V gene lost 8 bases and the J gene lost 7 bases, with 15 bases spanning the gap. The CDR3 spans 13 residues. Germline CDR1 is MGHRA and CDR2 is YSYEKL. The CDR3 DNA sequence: TGCGCCAGCGGACGGGGAACTTTGAATGAGCAGTTCTTC. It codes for CASGRGTLNEQFF.

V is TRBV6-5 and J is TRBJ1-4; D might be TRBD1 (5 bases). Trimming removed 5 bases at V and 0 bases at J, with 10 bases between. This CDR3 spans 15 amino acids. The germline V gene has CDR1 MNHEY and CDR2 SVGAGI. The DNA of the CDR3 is TGTGCCAGCAGTCCACAGACAGCAACTAATGAAAAACTGTTTTTT. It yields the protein CASSPQTATNEKLFF.

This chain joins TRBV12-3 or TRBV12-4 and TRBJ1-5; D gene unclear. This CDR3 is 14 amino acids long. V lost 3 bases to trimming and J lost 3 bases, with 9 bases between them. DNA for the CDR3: TGTGCCAGCAGTTTTCTCCGGATCAATCAGCCCCAGCATTTT. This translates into CASSFLRINQPQHF.

CDR3 loop: CASNPRDSGNTIYF. In nucleotides, the CDR3 is TGTGCCAGCAATCCCCGGGATTCTGGAAACACCATATATTTT. V is TRBV12-3 or TRBV12-4 and J is TRBJ1-3, with no clear D. This CDR3 is 14 amino acids long. Deletions cut 7 bases from V and 1 base from J, with 11 bases between.

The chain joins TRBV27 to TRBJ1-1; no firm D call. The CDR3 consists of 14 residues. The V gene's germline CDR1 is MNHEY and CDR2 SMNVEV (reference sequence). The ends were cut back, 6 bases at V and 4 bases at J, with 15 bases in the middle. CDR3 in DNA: TGTGCCAGCAGATATATTGGAGGGCGCACTGAAGCTTTCTTT. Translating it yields CASRYIGGRTEAFF.

The CDR3 spells CASSAWGINTEAFF. The CDR3 nucleotides are TGTGCCAGCAGTGCTTGGGGAATTAACACTGAAGCTTTCTTT. V gene TRBV6-1 combines with J gene TRBJ1-1; unclear D gene. Germline V lookup: CDR1 MNHNS, CDR2 SASEGT. The V gene lost 4 bases and the J gene lost 2 bases, with 11 bases spanning the gap. The CDR3 totals 14 residues.

In DNA form, the CDR3 reads TGTGCCTGGAGGCCGGGGACAGGGTTGGCTGAAAAACTGTTTTTT. Translating gives CAWRPGTGLAEKLFF. The chain uses TRBV30 and TRBJ1-4, with 9 bases identical to TRBD1. The CDR3 sequence is 15 residues long. The germline V gene encodes CDR1 GTSNPN and CDR2 SVGIG (reference sequence). The ends lost 3 bases at V and 7 bases at J; junction bases unmatched: 9.